The 22 T cell receptor beta chains reported below all come from one sample, sequenced in a study of immune characterization of retroperitoneal liposarcoma. TCRdb independently ran MiXCR on the PCR reads; one entry per CDR3 protein. The data hold approximately 9,600 distinct CDR3 sequences, with around 30% observed a single time. Sequencing was performed on tumor tissue. The source of these receptors is a male donor with retroperitoneal liposarcoma.

By share of the sample, this clonotype is medium-sized. The chain joins TRBV6-6 to TRBJ1-1; D is possibly TRBD1 (6 bases). The CDR3 totals 14 residues. The ends were cut back, 2 bases at V and 2 bases at J, with 9 bases in the middle. The germline gives CDR1 MNHNY, CDR2 SVGAGI (reference sequence). As DNA, the CDR3 is TGTGCCAGCAGTTACGGCAGGGGAAACACTGAAGCTTTCTTT. It translates to CASSYGRGNTEAFF.

The chain recombines TRBV11-2 with TRBJ2-1; D possibly matches TRBD1 or TRBD2 (5 bases each). CDR3 size: 15 residues. Trimming removed 5 bases at V and 5 bases at J, with 16 bases between. CDR1 and CDR2 from the germline V gene are SGHAT and FQNNGV. The CDR3 spells CASSGPGTVNNEQFF. The CDR3 region has the DNA TGTGCCAGCAGCGGCCCAGGGACCGTAAACAATGAGCAGTTCTTC. The full variable domain, its missing parts supplied by reference TRBV11-2 and TRBJ2-1, is EAGVAQSPRYKIIEKRQSVAFWCNPISGHATLYWYQQILGQGPKLLIQFQNNGVVDDSQLPKDRFSAERLKGVDSTLKIQPAKLEDSAVYLCASSGPGTVNNEQFFGPGTRLTVL.

The CDR3 protein is CASRISGGVGTQYF. Here the CDR3 DNA reads TGTGCCAGCAGAATTTCGGGGGGGGTGGGGACCCAGTACTTC. The V gene is TRBV6-1, the J gene TRBJ2-1, with TRBD2 identical over 8 bases. The DNA matches TRBJ2-5 better at its end, which makes the J call doubtful. This CDR3 region has 14 residues. CDR1 and CDR2 from the germline V gene are MNHNS and SASEGT.

This clonotype was picked up many times. V usage is TRBV7-3 and J usage is TRBJ2-1, with TRBD1 as a possible D gene (5 bases). From germline, CDR1 is SGHTA and CDR2 FQGTGA. CDR3 length: 13 amino acids. The V and J ends lost 5 bases and 14 bases respectively, with 19 bases between them. CDR3 bases: TGTGCCAGCAGCCTACGGACGGATACCAGGGAGTTCTTC. Amino acids: CASSLRTDTREFF. Drawing the rest from reference TRBV7-3 and TRBJ2-1, the complete variable domain is GAGVSQTPSNKVTEKGKYVELRCDPISGHTALYWYRQSLGQGPEFLIYFQGTGAADDSGLPNDRFFAVRPEGSVSTLKIQRTERGDSAVYLCASSLRTDTREFFGPGTRLTVL.

This clonotype came up once. This chain links TRBV7-8 with TRBJ2-4; tentatively, D is TRBD2 (5 bases). This CDR3 has 19 residues. V lost 1 base and J 13 bases, leaving 32 bases between the germline ends. Germline V gene data show CDR1 as SGHVS and CDR2 as FQNEAQ. The CDR3 nucleotides read TGTGCCAGCAGCTTAGTTCGGGGTGGGCGCCGACCCCCCTACAATGAGCAGTACTTC. Translation gives CASSLVRGGRRPPYNEQYF.

Only one count was recorded for this clonotype. The rearrangement uses TRBV6-1 and TRBJ2-4; tentative D call: TRBD2 (8 bases). Germline CDR1 MNHNS, CDR2 SASEGT. The CDR3 length is 17 residues. V was pared by 1 base and J by 13 bases, with 26 bases between. The DNA for the CDR3 is TGTGCCAGCAGTGAAGATGAGCGGGGGAGCTTCCAGGGGGAGCAGTACTTC. Residues: CASSEDERGSFQGEQYF.

This clonotype is medium-sized (0.01 to 0.1%). The chain couples TRBV7-3 to TRBJ2-1, with unresolved D. TRBJ2-7 explains the end of the DNA better; the J call may be wrong. CDR1 is SGHTA, CDR2 FQGTGA, per germline. The CDR3 totals 15 residues. CDR3: CASSLLGPSNNEQYF. CDR3 bases: TGTGCCAGCAGCTTACTTGGACCCTCGAACAATGAGCAGTACTTC.

Within the sample, this clonotype is medium-sized. This chain joins TRBV6-6 and TRBJ2-1; 12 bases are a match to TRBD2. The CDR3 consists of 16 residues. The germline CDR1 and CDR2 sequences are MNHNY and SVGAGI (reference sequence). The V gene end was trimmed by 2 bases and the J gene end by 10 bases; junction bases not matched to a gene: 9. CDR3 protein: CASSYSGLAGGGEQFF. The CDR3 nucleotides read TGTGCCAGCAGTTACAGTGGTCTAGCGGGAGGGGGGGAGCAGTTCTTC.

DNA of the CDR3: TGTGCCAGCAGTCCCCTCGGTCAGGGGGTGACTGGAAACACCATATATTTT. Translating it yields CASSPLGQGVTGNTIYF. The rearrangement uses TRBV6-8 and TRBJ1-3, with 7 bases lining up with TRBD1. From germline, CDR1 is MNHGY and CDR2 SAAAGT. The CDR3 consists of 17 residues. The V gene end was trimmed by 5 bases and the J gene end by 2 bases; junction bases not matched to a gene: 12.

This clonotype was counted at least ten times. The chain recombines TRBV6-1 with TRBJ2-5; TRBD1 agrees at 7 bases. Losses at the gene ends were 7 bases for V and 3 bases for J; bases not matched to a gene: 14. The CDR3 is made up of 16 amino acids. CDR1 is MNHNS, CDR2 SASEGT, per germline. The CDR3 protein is CASTQPEETGKETQYF. CDR3 bases: TGTGCCAGCACCCAACCCGAAGAGACAGGGAAAGAGACCCAGTACTTC.

This sequence joins TRBV4-1 and TRBJ2-6, with D maybe TRBD1 (6 bases). Germline loops: CDR1 MGHRA, CDR2 YSYEKL. Trimming pared 0 bases from V and 0 bases from J, leaving 18 bases between. There are 20 residues in the CDR3. The CDR3 loop reads CASSQDQVAGEISGANVLTF. Here the CDR3 DNA reads TGCGCCAGCAGCCAAGATCAAGTGGCAGGGGAGATCTCTGGGGCCAACGTCCTGACTTTC.

This clonotype was seen ten or more times. This chain connects TRBV28 to TRBJ2-1; D could derive from TRBD1 or TRBD2 (6 bases each). The V gene's germline CDR1 is MDHEN and CDR2 SYDVKM. The CDR3 covers 14 residues. Trimming removed 8 bases at V and 10 bases at J, with 21 bases between. CDR3 nucleotide sequence: TGTGCCAGCCGCTACCGAATGGGGGGCTACGAGCAGTTCTTC. Amino acids: CASRYRMGGYEQFF.

This sequence joins TRBV27 and TRBJ2-3; 7 nucleotides line up with TRBD2. Per germline, CDR1 MNHEY and CDR2 SMNVEV (reference sequence). The V segment lost 2 bases and the J segment 5 bases; nucleotides outside the gene matches: 10. The CDR3 is 16 amino acids. The chain's CDR3 is CASSLGWGREGDTQYF. CDR3 nucleotides: TGTGCCAGCAGTTTAGGTTGGGGGAGGGAGGGAGATACGCAGTATTTT.

This clonotype was seen more than once but under ten times. J is TRBJ2-3 and V is TRBV7-3; D gene ambiguous. This CDR3 comprises 14 residues. Germline loops: CDR1 SGHTA, CDR2 FQGTGA. V was clipped by 4 bases and J by 2 bases, with 10 bases between them. Here the CDR3 reads CASSWLGPTDTQYF. DNA for the CDR3: TGTGCCAGCAGCTGGCTAGGCCCCACAGATACGCAGTATTTT.

The V gene is TRBV27, the J gene TRBJ2-2; D gene uncertain. Trimming left V 10 bases short and J 0 bases short, with 18 bases between. In germline, CDR1 is MNHEY, CDR2 SMNVEV (reference sequence). The CDR3 is made up of 16 amino acids. CDR3 in amino acids: CATLRRLLSNTGELFF. DNA of the CDR3: TGTGCCACCCTTAGGCGGCTACTTTCGAACACCGGGGAGCTGTTTTTT.

Details on this clonotype: A much larger clone differs by one base, so this may be a read error. Likely a read error: the CDR3 ends without its conserved phenylalanine or tryptophan. This chain uses TRBV25-1 with TRBJ2-4; 7 bases line up with TRBD1. Judging by the DNA end, TRBJ2-1 fits better; the J call may be wrong. The CDR3 is made up of 15 amino acids. In germline, CDR1 is MGHDK, CDR2 SYGVNS. The CDR3 spells CASTPTGFGGETQFL. Written as DNA, the CDR3 is TGTGCCAGCACCCCGACAGGGTTTGGGGGAGAGACCCAGTTCTTA.

The chain joins TRBV12-3 or TRBV12-4 to TRBJ2-1; D not resolved. V lost 6 bases and J lost 12, with 9 bases in between. The CDR3 runs to 10 residues. Here the CDR3 DNA reads TGTGCCAGCAGCTTAAACCGGCAGTTCTTC. Protein sequence: CASSLNRQFF.

This clonotype has ten or more counts. The V gene is TRBV7-2, the J gene TRBJ1-1; D might be TRBD1 (5 bases). V gave up 5 bases and J gave up 1 base, with 14 bases separating them. Germline CDR1 reads SGHTA; CDR2 reads FQGNSA. CDR3 length: 15 amino acids. CDR3 sequence reads: CASSPWGGANTEAFF. DNA for the CDR3: TGTGCCAGCAGCCCTTGGGGAGGGGCGAACACTGAAGCTTTCTTT. Looking up the rest from reference TRBV7-2 and TRBJ1-1 gives the full variable domain: GAGVSQSPSNKVTEKGKDVELRCDPISGHTALYWYRQSLGQGLEFLIYFQGNSAPDKSGLPSDRFSAERTGGSVSTLTIQRTQQEDSAVYLCASSPWGGANTEAFFGQGTRLTVV.

The chain combines TRBV14 with TRBJ2-6, with 7 positions matching TRBD1. The J call may be incorrect, as the DNA end agrees better with TRBJ2-7. The germline V gene encodes CDR1 SGHDN and CDR2 FVKESK. The CDR3 spans 16 residues. CDR3 region: CASSPHFGQVAYEQYF. CDR3 coding DNA: TGTGCCAGCAGCCCTCACTTTGGACAGGTTGCCTACGAGCAGTACTTC.

The rearrangement links TRBV4-1 to TRBJ2-2; D is undetermined. This CDR3 has 13 residues. Germline V gene sequence: CDR1 MGHRA, CDR2 YSYEKL. Trimming shortened V by 1 base and J by 4 bases, and 4 bases separated the two germline ends. The CDR3 loop is CASSQGTTGELFF. As DNA, the CDR3 is TGCGCCAGCAGCCAAGGGACCACCGGGGAGCTGTTTTTT.

By sample share, this clonotype is medium-sized (0.01 to 0.1%). The CDR3 nucleotides read TGTGCCAGCACCCCCGGGACTAGCGGACTCAATGAGCAGTTCTTC. Translated: CASTPGTSGLNEQFF. This chain joins TRBV11-2 and TRBJ2-1; TRBD2 aligns across 11 bases. V gave up 7 bases and J gave up 6 bases; unmatched junction bases: 8. This CDR3 has 15 amino acids. Per the germline V gene, CDR1 is SGHAT and CDR2 is FQNNGV.

This clonotype has only a few counts. The rearrangement links TRBV6-1 to TRBJ2-1, with 8 bases lining up with TRBD2. The assigned J gene may be wrong: the sequence end matches TRBJ2-7 better. In germline, CDR1 is MNHNS, CDR2 SASEGT. The CDR3 has 12 amino acids. In nucleotides, the CDR3 is TGTGCCAGCAGACCGGGGGGGAACGAGCAGTACTTC. Its protein is CASRPGGNEQYF.